A single sample is the source of the 10 T cell receptor beta chains below, sequenced in a study of beta chain features in type 1 diabetes. Investigators reverse transcribed all isolated RNA, so they sequenced expressed TCRB transcripts. Profiling relied on immunoSEQ multiplex PCR, and the TCRdb table lists in-frame clones only, not all of them. The sample contains under 150,000 clones, about 51% of which appear only once. The sequencing sample was made of Tregs from blood. The receptors were sampled from a man between 18 and 35 years old in good health.

CDR3 in amino acids: CASSIGTSNQPQHF. The CDR3, as DNA: TGTGCCAGTAGTATTGGCACTAGCAATCAGCCCCAGCATTTT. V and J are TRBV19 and TRBJ1-5; the D is unclear. Looked up from germline, CDR1 is LNHDA and CDR2 is SQIVND (reference sequence). With 3 bases removed from V and 0 bases from J, the gap between germline ends came to 6 bases. This CDR3 has 14 amino acids.

The chain has TRBV18 and TRBJ1-5; TRBD1 matches at 9 bases. The V and J ends lost 6 bases and 5 bases, in that order; junction bases with no gene match: 2. The germline gives CDR1 KGHSH, CDR2 LQKENI. This CDR3 is 13 amino acids long. The CDR3 loop is CASSRDRDQPQHF. As DNA, the CDR3 is TGTGCCAGCTCGCGGGACAGGGATCAGCCCCAGCATTTT.

This clone has just a few counts. The chain couples TRBV6-6 to TRBJ2-3, with 7 bases identical to TRBD1. CDR1 and CDR2 (germline): MNHNY, SVGAGI (reference sequence). V gave up 6 bases and J gave up 11 bases; unmatched junction bases: 8. This CDR3 is 12 amino acids long. This CDR3 is CASRETGFGQYF. CDR3 in DNA: TGTGCCAGCAGGGAGACAGGGTTCGGGCAGTATTTT.

This sequence joins TRBV9 and TRBJ2-5; 13 bases agree with TRBD2. Gene TRBJ2-7 matches the end of the DNA better, so the J call may be wrong. Germline assignment: CDR1 SGDLS and CDR2 YYNGEE. CDR3 size: 15 residues. In nucleotides, the CDR3 is TGTGCCAGCAGCGTTGGACTAGCGGGGGAGGACGAGCAGTACTTC. The encoded protein is CASSVGLAGEDEQYF.

A few counts support this clone. This chain joins TRBV6-5 and TRBJ1-4; unclear D gene. V was pared by 7 bases and J by 5 bases, with 11 bases between. The CDR3 consists of 13 residues. Germline V CDR1 and CDR2: MNHEY, SVGAGI. The CDR3: CASKRQDNEKLFF. In DNA, the CDR3 is TGTGCCAGCAAGCGCCAAGACAATGAAAAACTGTTTTTT.

This chain joins TRBV29-1 and TRBJ2-3; tentatively, D is TRBD1 (5 bases). Germline V gene data show CDR1 as SQVTM and CDR2 as ANQGSEA. V was shortened by 6 bases and J by 2 bases, with 12 bases between the two germline ends. This CDR3 has 13 residues. The CDR3 sequence is CSVQTVTTDTQYF. As DNA, the CDR3 is TGCAGCGTGCAGACAGTTACCACAGATACGCAGTATTTT.

The chain is built from TRBV2 and TRBJ2-1; D is unclear. V lost 4 bases, J lost 4 bases, and 14 bases lay in between. The CDR3 consists of 15 residues. Germline CDR1 SNHLY, CDR2 FYNNEI. In DNA form, the CDR3 reads TGTGCCAGCAGTGGAGTATCATCTTGGTACAATGAGCAGTTCTTC. This translates into CASSGVSSWYNEQFF.

On this clone: At one end, the junction sequence differs from germline, possibly due to a read error. The chain links TRBV7-2 to TRBJ1-1; possible D gene TRBD1, 5 bases. This CDR3 spans 14 amino acids. Germline CDR1 SGHTA, CDR2 FQGNSA. The CDR3 bases are TGTGCCAGCAGCTTAGCTGGGCCGGGGGTGGAAGGTTTCTTT. It codes for CASSLAGPGVEGFF.

This clone has a handful of counts. The chain recombines TRBV30 with TRBJ2-1; 8 bases fit TRBD2. Germline V gives CDR1 GTSNPN, CDR2 SVGIG (reference sequence). This CDR3 spans 13 amino acids. J was trimmed by 3 bases and V by 5 bases; bases with no gene match: 3. CDR3: CAWSGGLYNEQFF. The CDR3 DNA follows: TGTGCCTGGTCGGGGGGGCTCTACAATGAGCAGTTCTTC.

This clone showed up just once. This sequence joins TRBV2 and TRBJ1-1; TRBD1 matches at 8 bases. CDR1 SNHLY and CDR2 FYNNEI come from the germline V gene. The trim removed 4 bases at V and 2 bases at J, leaving 6 bases unmatched. This CDR3 comprises 15 residues. The CDR3: CASSARRGRNTEAFF. The CDR3 DNA reads TGTGCCAGCAGTGCCCGCAGGGGGCGAAACACTGAAGCTTTCTTT. The whole variable domain, remainder taken from reference TRBV2 and TRBJ1-1, is EPEVTQTPSHQVTQMGQEVILRCVPISNHLYFYWYRQILGQKVEFLVSFYNNEISEKSEIFDDQFSVERPDGSNFTLKIRSTKLEDSAMYFCASSARRGRNTEAFFGQGTRLTVV.